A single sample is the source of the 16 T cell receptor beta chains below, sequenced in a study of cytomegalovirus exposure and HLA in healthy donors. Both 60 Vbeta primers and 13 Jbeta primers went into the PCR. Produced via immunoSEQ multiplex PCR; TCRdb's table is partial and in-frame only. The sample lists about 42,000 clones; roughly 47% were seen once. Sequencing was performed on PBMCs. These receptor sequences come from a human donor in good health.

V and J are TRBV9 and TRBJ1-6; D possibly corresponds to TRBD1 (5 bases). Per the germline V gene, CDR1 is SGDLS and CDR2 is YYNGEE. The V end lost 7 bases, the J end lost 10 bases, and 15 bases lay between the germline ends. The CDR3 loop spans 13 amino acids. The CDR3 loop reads CASGGVLRSPLHF. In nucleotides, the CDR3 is TGTGCCAGCGGGGGGGTTTTGAGGTCACCCCTCCACTTT.

The CDR3 DNA reads as TGTGCCAGCAGCCCGACAGGGGGTGGAAATTCACCCCTCCACTTT. Translation gives CASSPTGGGNSPLHF. The chain carries TRBV7-3 and TRBJ1-6; TRBD1 agrees at 9 bases. Germline V gene data show CDR1 as SGHTA and CDR2 as FQGTGA. The CDR3 spans 15 residues. V lost 5 bases, J lost 7 bases, and 6 bases stayed unmatched.

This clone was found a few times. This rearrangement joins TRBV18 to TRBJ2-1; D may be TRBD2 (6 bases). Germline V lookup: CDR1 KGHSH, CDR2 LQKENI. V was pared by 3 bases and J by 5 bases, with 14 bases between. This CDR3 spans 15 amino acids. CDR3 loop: CASSPGVGGNNEQFF. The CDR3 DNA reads TGTGCCAGCTCACCGGGGGTCGGAGGGAACAATGAGCAGTTCTTC.

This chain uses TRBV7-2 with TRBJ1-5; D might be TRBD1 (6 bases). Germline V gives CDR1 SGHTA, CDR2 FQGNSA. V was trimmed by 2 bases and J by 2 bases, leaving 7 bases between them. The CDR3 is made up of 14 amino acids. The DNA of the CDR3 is TGTGCCAGCAGCTTACCAGGGGGCAATCAGCCCCAGCATTTT. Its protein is CASSLPGGNQPQHF.

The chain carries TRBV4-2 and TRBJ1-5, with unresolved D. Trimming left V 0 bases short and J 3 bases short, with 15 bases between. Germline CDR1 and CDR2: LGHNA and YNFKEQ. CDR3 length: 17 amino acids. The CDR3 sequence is CASSQDRGGPSNQPQHF. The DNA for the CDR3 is TGTGCCAGCAGCCAAGATCGGGGAGGTCCCTCCAATCAGCCCCAGCATTTT.

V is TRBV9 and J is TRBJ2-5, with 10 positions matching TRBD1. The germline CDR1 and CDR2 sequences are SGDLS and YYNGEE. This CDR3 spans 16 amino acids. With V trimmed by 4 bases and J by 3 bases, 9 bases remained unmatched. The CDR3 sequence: CASSKGQGLGEETQYF. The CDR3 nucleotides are TGTGCCAGCAGCAAGGGACAGGGGTTGGGGGAAGAGACCCAGTACTTC.

CDR3 region: CASSGGINEKLFF. The CDR3 DNA sequence: TGTGCCAGCTCAGGGGGCATTAATGAAAAACTGTTTTTT. The chain carries TRBV18 and TRBJ1-4; D is perhaps TRBD1 (6 bases). V was shortened by 5 bases and J by 4 bases, with 8 bases between the two germline ends. Germline V lookup: CDR1 KGHSH, CDR2 LQKENI. This CDR3 is 13 amino acids long.

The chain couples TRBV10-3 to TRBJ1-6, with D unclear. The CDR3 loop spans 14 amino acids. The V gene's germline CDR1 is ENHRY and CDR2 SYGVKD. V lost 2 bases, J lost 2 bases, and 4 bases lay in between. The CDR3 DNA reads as TGTGCCATCAGTGAGACAGCCTATAATTCACCCCTCCACTTT. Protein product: CAISETAYNSPLHF.

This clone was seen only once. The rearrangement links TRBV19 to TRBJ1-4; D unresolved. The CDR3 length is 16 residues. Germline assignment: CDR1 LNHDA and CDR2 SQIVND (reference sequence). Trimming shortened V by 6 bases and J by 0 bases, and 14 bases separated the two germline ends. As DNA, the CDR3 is TGTGCCAGTAGGACATCGGCGGGAGCAACTAATGAAAAACTGTTTTTT. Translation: CASRTSAGATNEKLFF.

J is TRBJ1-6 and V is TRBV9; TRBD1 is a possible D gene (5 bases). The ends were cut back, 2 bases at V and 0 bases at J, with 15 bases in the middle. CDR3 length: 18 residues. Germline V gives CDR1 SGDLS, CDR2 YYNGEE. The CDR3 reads CASSVSTGPSSYNSPLHF. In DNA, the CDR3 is TGTGCCAGCAGCGTCAGCACAGGTCCTAGCTCCTATAATTCACCCCTCCACTTT.

The CDR3 bases are TGTGCCAGCAGCTTAGTATTCGGGGGGTCCACCGGGGAGCTGTTTTTT. The encoded protein is CASSLVFGGSTGELFF. The chain combines TRBV7-2 with TRBJ2-2; 7 nucleotides line up with TRBD2. Germline CDR1 and CDR2: SGHTA and FQGNSA. The CDR3 has 16 residues. With V trimmed by 1 base and J by 4 bases, 6 bases remained unmatched.

The CDR3 loop is CASSHRTGGSTDTQYF. The CDR3 DNA is TGCGCCAGCAGCCACCGAACCGGGGGGAGCACAGATACGCAGTATTTT. The chain uses TRBV5-1 and TRBJ2-3; 7 positions agree with TRBD2. The CDR3 extends over 16 amino acids. The V gene end was trimmed by 4 bases and the J gene end by 0 bases; junction bases not matched to a gene: 8. Germline V gene sequence: CDR1 SGHRS, CDR2 YFSETQ. Drawing the rest from reference TRBV5-1 and TRBJ2-3, the complete variable domain is KAGVTQTPRYLIKTRGQQVTLSCSPISGHRSVSWYQQTPGQGLQFLFEYFSETQRNKGNFPGRFSGRQFSNSRSEMNVSTLELGDSALYLCASSHRTGGSTDTQYFGPGTRLTVL.

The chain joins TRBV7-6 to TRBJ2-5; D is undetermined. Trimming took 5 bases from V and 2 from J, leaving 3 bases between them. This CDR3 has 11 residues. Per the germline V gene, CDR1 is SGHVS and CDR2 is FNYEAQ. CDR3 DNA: TGTGCCAGCAGCCTTCAAGAGACCCAGTACTTC. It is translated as CASSLQETQYF. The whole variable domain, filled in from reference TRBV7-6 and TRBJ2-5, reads GAGVSQSPRYKVTKRGQDVALRCDPISGHVSLYWYRQALGQGPEFLTYFNYEAQQDKSGLPNDRFSAERPEGSISTLTIQRTEQRDSAMYRCASSLQETQYFGPGTRLLVL.

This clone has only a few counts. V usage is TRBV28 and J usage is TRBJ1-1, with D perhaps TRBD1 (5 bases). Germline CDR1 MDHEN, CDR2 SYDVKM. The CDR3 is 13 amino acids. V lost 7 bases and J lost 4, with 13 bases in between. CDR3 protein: CASTQAGGTEAFF. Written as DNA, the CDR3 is TGTGCCAGCACTCAAGCGGGGGGCACTGAAGCTTTCTTT.

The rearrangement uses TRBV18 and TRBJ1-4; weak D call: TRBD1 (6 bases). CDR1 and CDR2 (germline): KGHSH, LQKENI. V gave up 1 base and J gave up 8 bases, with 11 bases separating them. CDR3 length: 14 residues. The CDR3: CASSPRTVEEKLFF. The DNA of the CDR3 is TGTGCCAGCTCACCACGGACAGTGGAGGAAAAACTGTTTTTT.

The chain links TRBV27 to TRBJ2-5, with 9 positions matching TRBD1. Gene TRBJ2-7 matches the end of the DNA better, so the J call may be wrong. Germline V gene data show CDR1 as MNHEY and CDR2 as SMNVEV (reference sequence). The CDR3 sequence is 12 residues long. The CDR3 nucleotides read TGTGCCAGCGTGACAGGGGGGTACGAGCAGTACTTC. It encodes CASVTGGYEQYF.